The clone carrying this TCR beta chain was counted at least ten times. Antigen unknown. Relying on iRepertoire HTBI primers and Arm-PCR of CDR3 regions, the team built TCR beta libraries. Using its own MiXCR run on the multiplex PCR reads, TCRdb lists one record per CDR3 protein. The sample comprises 550,000 to 650,000 distinct CDR3 sequences, about 16% of which are singletons, and around 13% rests with the top ten. Time point meaning: newly diagnosed GD, antithyroid drugs for less than 3 months. From RNA extracted from PBMCs, the TCR library was made. This record belongs to a study of regulatory T cells in long-lasting Graves disease. Study findings and constraints: There was favoring of TRBV28, TRBJ1-2 and TRBJ2-5 in persistent disease.

CDR3 length equals 13 residues. Germline assignment: CDR1 MNHNS and CDR2 SASEGT. Germline trimming cut 5 bases from V and 3 bases from J; bases unmatched to any gene: 2. These data also featured in a second study, about T cells in Graves' hyperthyroidism and ophthalmopathy. That work contributes: Clinical symptoms, serum thyroxine, TRAb, thyroid ultrasound and orbital computed tomography established diagnosis.

This chain joins TRBV6-1 and TRBJ2-7; 9 bases agree with TRBD1. This TCR derives from a man aged 18 to 29 with Graves disease. Here the sequenced sample was peripheral blood mononuclear cells (PBMCs), taken at new diagnosis, from a patient treated with antithyroid drugs. The CDR3 here is CASSRQGDYEQYF. The CDR3 DNA reads as TGTGCCAGCAGTCGACAGGGGGACTACGAGCAGTACTTC.